This TCR beta chain was sequenced in a study of regulatory T cells in long-lasting Graves disease. Study as a whole: Antithyroid drug use was under 3 months in newly diagnosed Graves' patients. Whole-study results and caveats: Those with persistent disease had in common more public clonotypes (about 3,000) than new patients (roughly 1,000). A limited number of samples was an acknowledged limitation.

Germline V gene sequence: CDR1 ENHRY, CDR2 SYGVKD. V gave up 0 bases and J gave up 10 bases, with 19 bases separating them. This CDR3 has 16 amino acids. For this clonotype: Its target is unknown.

Time point: newly diagnosed GD, antithyroid drugs for less than 3 months. Making the TCR library involved RNA that had been extracted from PBMCs. Building of the TCR beta libraries involved iRepertoire HTBI primers and Arm-PCR of CDR3 regions. One entry per CDR3 protein, called by TCRdb with MiXCR from the multiplex PCR reads. Of some 450,000 distinct CDR3 sequences listed, about 16% are singletons. Separately, the same data were catalogued under a study of T cells in Graves' hyperthyroidism and ophthalmopathy.

The genes are TRBV10-3 and TRBJ2-1, with D hard to call. The sequenced sample was peripheral blood mononuclear cells (PBMCs), obtained at new diagnosis, from a patient treated with antithyroid drugs. This receptor was obtained from a young woman with Graves disease. The CDR3 is CAISESFVETHEEQFF. The DNA of the CDR3 is TGTGCCATCAGTGAGTCCTTTGTGGAAACCCATGAAGAGCAGTTCTTC.